This paragraph covers one T cell receptor beta chain sequence. Trimming left V 1 base short and J 2 bases short, with 11 bases between. Per germline, CDR1 KGHSH and CDR2 LQKENI. The CDR3 extends over 16 amino acids. This specimen belongs to a study of blood T cell repertoires in COVID-19. Across the study: Collection of acute and convalescent COVID-19 samples took place in the United States, Italy and Spain.

Recruitment covered 20 to 25 US areas and drew participants whose ages spanned roughly 18 to 89 years. In the original processing: Amplification of reference gene primers was used by the study to estimate nucleated cell counts. Sequencing was performed with immunoSEQ multiplex PCR; in TCRdb, only in-frame clones are kept and a portion is missing. V and J calls plus clone size are reproduced from that table; the DNA served to infer D and trimming. The table includes hundreds of thousands of clones, about 90% detected once. The chain employs TRBV18 and TRBJ1-4; perhaps TRBD1 as D (5 bases). The receptor comes from a woman aged 45-65 years who had been exposed to COVID-19. The sequencing sample was made of PBMCs or T cells enriched from blood (not recorded which). The CDR3 loop is CASSPQKRQTNEKLFF. In nucleotides, the CDR3 is TGTGCCAGCTCACCACAAAAAAGACAGACTAATGAAAAACTGTTTTTT. Looking up the rest from reference TRBV18 and TRBJ1-4 gives the full variable domain: NAGVMQNPRHLVRRRGQEARLRCSPMKGHSHVYWYRQLPEEGLKFMVYLQKENIIDESGMPKERFSAEFPKEGPSILRIQQVVRGDSAAYFCASSPQKRQTNEKLFFGSGTQLSVL.